At least ten counts were recorded for the clone carrying this T cell receptor beta chain. What it binds is not known. These data belong to a study of T-cell memory formation after mild COVID-19. Study at large: The two donors had largely donor-specific TCR clusters. General observations from the study: Contracting CD8+ clones were enriched in EMRA, CD4+ mainly in CM and EM. Pre-infection memory held some responding clones, suggesting pre-existing cross-reactive T cells responded.

Germline loops: CDR1 SEHNR, CDR2 FQNEAQ (reference sequence). CDR3 size: 15 residues. Trimming took 0 bases from V and 5 from J; bases not matched to a gene: 6. Employing constant-segment primers, 5'RACE generated TCR alpha and TCR beta cDNA libraries bearing sample barcodes and UMIs. Using its own MiXCR run on the 5' RACE reads, TCRdb lists one record per CDR3 protein. The sample contains some 330,000 distinct CDR3 sequences, around 21% of which appear only once. What was sequenced was PBMCs or a T cell subset sorted from them (not recorded which). V gene TRBV7-9 combines with J gene TRBJ2-7, with 8 bases identical to TRBD1. The sequence was obtained from an adult woman who had mild COVID-19 (a few samples of this study predate the infection). Cell type and time point are not known. The CDR3 DNA follows: TGTGCCAGCAGCTTAGCTTCGGACAGGGAGCACGAGCAGTACTTC. Protein product: CASSLASDREHEQYF.